This T cell receptor beta chain was captured in a study of T cell therapy after organ transplantation (dated by TCRdb to about 2019). Context from the whole study: Therapy products were autologous CMV-specific T cells expanded in vitro for two to three weeks with a peptide pool of 30 HLA class I and II CMV epitopes. Each patient got up to 6 T cell doses, given every 2 weeks, and was then monitored for about seven months after finishing therapy. Of the approximately ten patients, eight were classified as clinical responders and two were classified as nonresponders. Across 2 to 6 intravenous infusions, patients got a median of 1.92 x 10^8 CMV-specific T cells. A follow-up TRBV repertoire analysis was performed on an open-label phase I trial of autologous CMV-specific adoptive T cell therapy in solid-organ transplant recipients. Before T cell therapy commenced, pretherapy samples of peripheral blood were collected. Of the 10 to 11 patients, only 7 or 8 had long-term post-therapy samples available.

TRB CDR3 regions were amplified from genomic DNA with the immunoSEQ two-step, bias-controlled multiplex PCR assay. Sequencing of CDR3 libraries was carried out on an Illumina NextSeq 500. In the source study's methods: Initial alignment and bioinformatics, including bias normalization against synthetic CDR3 analogs, were performed with the immunoSEQ Analyzer platform. V, D and J gene annotation followed the IMGT database definitions. For further TRBV analyses, VDJtools version 1.1.10 and the R package tcR version 2.2.1.11 were used with default settings. GLIPH analysis was done using default settings in version 1.0. For CDR3 sequences with at least 5 reads, significant changes in clonotype frequency were assessed with a 2-sided binomial test and Benjamini-Hochberg correction (alpha = 0.01). In its TCRdb copy, this immuneACCESS table keeps in-frame sequences only and misses some clones. Where compared with another copy, unresolved V genes explain less than half of these, and the others have no known cause. That table is the source of V, J and clone size, and D and trimming were worked out from the DNA. The sample yields 2,000 to 2,500 clones; 75% were counted once. Clones ranked in the top ten supply just under 30% of the sample.

Summary of the overall study and its limitations: Fold change in CD8 clonality after therapy inversely correlated with pretherapy clonality, suggesting less biased repertoires were more receptive to remodeling. Assessment of confounders such as concurrent antirejection and antiviral medications was prevented by the small cohort. Marked pretherapy clonal expansions with minimal repertoire change after therapy were observed in nonresponders. Post-therapy reconstitution appeared to include both transferred clonotypes and endogenous clonotypes not detected in the therapy products. Reduced sample coverage from poor CD8+ T cell yield may be reflected in the few expansions detected in nonresponders.

For CDR1 and CDR2, the germline V gene lists SGHDN and FVKESK. Spanning cysteine to phenylalanine, the CDR3 consists of 13 amino acids. Only the CDR3 portion is preserved as DNA: 39 bases, with reading frame beginning at the first base. Trimming removed 4 bases from V and 1 base from J, leaving 8 bases between the germline ends. Taken with the paper, the label for time point translates to: before start of T cell therapy. The patients had received solid-organ transplants and had cytomegalovirus that was drug-resistant/recurrent. Roughly 9 people from the trial were chosen for repertoire analysis because post-therapy peripheral blood mononuclear cells were available from them. Viable CD3+CD8+CD4- lymphocytes were sorted from PBMCs on a BD FACSAria III. The Qiagen DNeasy Kit was used to extract genomic DNA from the sorted cells. This clone was seen more than once but under ten times. It has no known antigen specificity. Per-base quality was not reported, and no clone a single base away is much larger than it.

The sequenced sample was CD8+ T cells from blood, obtained before autologous CMV-specific T cell therapy. This TCR was recovered from a human patient who had received a solid organ transplant and had CMV disease. The chain joins TRBV14 to TRBJ2-7, with a weak D call of TRBD2 (6 bases match). In nucleotides, the sequence is TGTGCCAGCAGCCTACGGGGGTCCTACGAGCAGTACTTC. This yields the protein CASSLRGSYEQYF.